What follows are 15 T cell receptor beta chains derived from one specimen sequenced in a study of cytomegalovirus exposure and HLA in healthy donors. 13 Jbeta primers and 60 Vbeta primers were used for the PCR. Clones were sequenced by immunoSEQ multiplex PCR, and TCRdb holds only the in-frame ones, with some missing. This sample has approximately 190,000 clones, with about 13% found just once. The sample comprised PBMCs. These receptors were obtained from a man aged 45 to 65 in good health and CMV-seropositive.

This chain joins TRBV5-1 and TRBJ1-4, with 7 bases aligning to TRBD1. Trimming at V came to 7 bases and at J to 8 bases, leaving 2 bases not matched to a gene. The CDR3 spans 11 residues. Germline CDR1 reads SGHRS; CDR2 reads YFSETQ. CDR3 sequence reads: CASRTGEKLFF. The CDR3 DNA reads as TGCGCCAGCCGGACAGGAGAAAAACTGTTTTTT.

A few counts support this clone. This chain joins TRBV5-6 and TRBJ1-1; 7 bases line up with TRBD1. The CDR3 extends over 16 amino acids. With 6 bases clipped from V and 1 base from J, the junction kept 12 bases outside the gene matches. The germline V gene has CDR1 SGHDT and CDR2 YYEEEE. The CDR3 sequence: CASTGGPHETNTEAFF. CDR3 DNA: TGTGCCAGCACAGGGGGTCCCCATGAAACGAACACTGAAGCTTTCTTT.

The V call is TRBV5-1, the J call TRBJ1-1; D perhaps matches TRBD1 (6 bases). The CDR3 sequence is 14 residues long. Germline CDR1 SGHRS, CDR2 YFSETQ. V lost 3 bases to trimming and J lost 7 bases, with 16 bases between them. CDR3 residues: CASSSQPQGNEAFF. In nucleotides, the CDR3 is TGCGCCAGCAGCTCCCAACCCCAGGGGAATGAAGCTTTCTTT.

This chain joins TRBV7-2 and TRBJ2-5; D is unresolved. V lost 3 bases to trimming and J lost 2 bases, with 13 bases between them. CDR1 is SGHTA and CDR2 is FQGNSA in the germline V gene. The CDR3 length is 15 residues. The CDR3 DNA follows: TGTGCCAGCAGCTTGGGCTTTTCTGTACAAGAGACCCAGTACTTC. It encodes CASSLGFSVQETQYF.

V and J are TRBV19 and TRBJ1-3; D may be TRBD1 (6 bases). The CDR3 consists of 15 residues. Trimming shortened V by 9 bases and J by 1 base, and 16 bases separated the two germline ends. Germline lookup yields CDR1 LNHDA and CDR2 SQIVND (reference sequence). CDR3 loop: CASKDRTKSGNTIYF. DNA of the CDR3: TGTGCCAGCAAGGACAGAACGAAGTCTGGAAACACCATATATTTT.

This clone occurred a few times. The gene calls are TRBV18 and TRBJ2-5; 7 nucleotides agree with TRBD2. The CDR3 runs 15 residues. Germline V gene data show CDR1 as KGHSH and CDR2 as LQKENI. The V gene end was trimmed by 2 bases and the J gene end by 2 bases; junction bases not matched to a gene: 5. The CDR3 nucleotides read TGTGCCAGCTCACCAAGCACGGGACTACAAGAGACCCAGTACTTC. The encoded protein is CASSPSTGLQETQYF.

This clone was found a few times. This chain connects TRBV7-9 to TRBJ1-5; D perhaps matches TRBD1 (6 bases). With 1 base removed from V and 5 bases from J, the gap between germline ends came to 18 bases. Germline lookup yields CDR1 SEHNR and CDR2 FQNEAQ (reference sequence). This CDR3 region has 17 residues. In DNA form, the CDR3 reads TGTGCCAGCAGCTTAGTGGGGCAGGGGAAGACCTATCAGCCCCAGCATTTT. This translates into CASSLVGQGKTYQPQHF.

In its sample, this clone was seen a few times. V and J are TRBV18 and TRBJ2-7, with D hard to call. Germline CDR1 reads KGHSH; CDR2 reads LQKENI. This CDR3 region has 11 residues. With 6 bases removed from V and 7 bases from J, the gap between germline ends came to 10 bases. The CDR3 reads CASSSSGEQYV. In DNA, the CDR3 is TGTGCCAGCTCGAGTTCTGGGGAGCAGTACGTC.

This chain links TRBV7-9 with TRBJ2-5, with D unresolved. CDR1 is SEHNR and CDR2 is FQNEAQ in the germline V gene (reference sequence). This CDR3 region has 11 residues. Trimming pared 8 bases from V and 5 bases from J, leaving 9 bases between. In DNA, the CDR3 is TGTGCCAGCCGCGGATGGGAGACCCAGTACTTC. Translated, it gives CASRGWETQYF.

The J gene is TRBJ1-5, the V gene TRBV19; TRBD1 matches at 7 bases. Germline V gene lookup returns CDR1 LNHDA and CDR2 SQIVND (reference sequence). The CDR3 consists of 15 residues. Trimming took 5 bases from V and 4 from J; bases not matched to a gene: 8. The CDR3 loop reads CASSRQGPGNQPQHF. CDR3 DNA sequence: TGTGCCAGTAGTCGACAGGGCCCGGGTAATCAGCCCCAGCATTTT.

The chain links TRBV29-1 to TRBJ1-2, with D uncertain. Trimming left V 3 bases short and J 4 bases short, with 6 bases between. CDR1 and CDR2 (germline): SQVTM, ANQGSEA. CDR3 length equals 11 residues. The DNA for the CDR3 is TGCAGCGTTGAGTGGGCCTATGGCTACACCTTC. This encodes CSVEWAYGYTF.

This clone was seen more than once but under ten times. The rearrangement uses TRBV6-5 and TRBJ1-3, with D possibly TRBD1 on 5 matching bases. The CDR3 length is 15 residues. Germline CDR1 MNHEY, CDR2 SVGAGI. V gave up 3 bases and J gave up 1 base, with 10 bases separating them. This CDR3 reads CASSYDSSSGNTIYF. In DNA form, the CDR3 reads TGTGCCAGCAGTTATGACAGCTCATCTGGAAACACCATATATTTT.

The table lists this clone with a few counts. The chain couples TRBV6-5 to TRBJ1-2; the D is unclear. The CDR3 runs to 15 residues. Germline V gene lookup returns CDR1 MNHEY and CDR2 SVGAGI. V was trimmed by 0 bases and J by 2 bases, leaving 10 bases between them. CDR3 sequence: CASSYSASRNYGYTF. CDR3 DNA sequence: TGTGCCAGCAGTTACTCGGCTTCCCGCAACTATGGCTACACCTTC.

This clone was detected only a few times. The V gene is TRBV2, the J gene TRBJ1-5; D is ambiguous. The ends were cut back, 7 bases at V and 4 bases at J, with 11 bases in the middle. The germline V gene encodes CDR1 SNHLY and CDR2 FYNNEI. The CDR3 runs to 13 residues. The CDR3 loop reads CASKEGSNQPQHF. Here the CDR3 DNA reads TGTGCCAGCAAGGAGGGAAGTAATCAGCCCCAGCATTTT.

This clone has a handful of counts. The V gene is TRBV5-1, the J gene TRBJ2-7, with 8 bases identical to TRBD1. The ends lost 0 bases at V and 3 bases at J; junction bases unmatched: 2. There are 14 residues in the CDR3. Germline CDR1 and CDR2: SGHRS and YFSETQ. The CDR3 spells CASSLEGQGYEQYF. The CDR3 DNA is TGCGCCAGCAGCTTGGAAGGACAGGGCTACGAGCAGTACTTC.